The entry below gives a single T cell receptor (beta chain) sequence along with its context. Antigen specificity is unknown. A read error may explain this, as a much larger clone is one base away. This entry belongs to a study of T cell repertoires in cytomegalovirus infection. Whole-study results and caveats: In two of eight donors, the top clonotype was HLA-C-restricted CMV-specific.

TCRdb passed the reads through MiXCR, listing each CDR3 protein once. The sample holds around 78,000 distinct CDR3 sequences, roughly 25% seen once. The CDR3 spans 16 residues. Germline V gives CDR1 SGHVS, CDR2 FNYEAQ. The specimen was CD8+ T cells from cultured PBMCs, collected from culture after CMV antigen stimulation. The chain recombines TRBV7-6 with TRBJ1-4; a possible D gene is TRBD1 (6 bases). The clonotype was recovered from a human donor in good health (CMV status not recorded). Some clones in this sample may be carry-over from other donors' samples. Written as DNA, the CDR3 is TGTGTCAGCAGCCCGGACAGACAGAAGATTAATGAAAAACTGTTTTTT. Translation gives CVSSPDRQKINEKLFF.